Listed below are T cell receptor beta chains from one sample, sequenced in a study of spatial heterogeneity in lung cancer. One entry per CDR3 protein, called by TCRdb with MiXCR from the 5' RACE reads. The sample contains about 50,000 distinct CDR3 sequences, 6.5% to 8% of which appear only once. The input for sequencing was PBMCs, taken at surgery. Every receptor here comes from a female donor with early-stage non-small cell lung cancer. CDR3s include the opening cysteine and the closing phenylalanine or tryptophan. Each record gives: clone size, V gene, J gene, D gene, CDR3 DNA, CDR3 protein. A D gene is named only where the DNA matches it firmly. Clone size appears in some rows only: once, few, many, or a class for an expanded clone.

size: NA
V: TRBV7-9
J: TRBJ2-1
D: TRBD2
DNA: TGTGCCAGCAGGGATAGCGGGGCCAGCTCCTACAATGAGCAGTTCTTC
CDR3: CASRDSGASSYNEQFF

size: many
V: TRBV6-2/TRBV6-3
J: TRBJ2-7
D: NA
DNA: TGTGCCAGCAGTATACCGCAGGACAGAGCATACGAGCAGTACTTC
CDR3: CASSIPQDRAYEQYF

size: NA
V: TRBV6-6
J: TRBJ2-7
D: TRBD1
DNA: TGTGCCAGCAGCAACGGACAGGTAGTTTCCGAGCAGTACTTC
CDR3: CASSNGQVVSEQYF

size: few
V: TRBV15
J: TRBJ2-3
D: NA
DNA: TGTGCCACCAGCAGCCGGCTATCTAGCACAGATACGCAGTATTTT
CDR3: CATSSRLSSTDTQYF

size: NA
V: TRBV7-2
J: TRBJ2-5
D: TRBD1
DNA: TGTGCCAGCAGCCACAGGCGGGACAGGGATGTTGAGACCCAGTACTTC
CDR3: CASSHRRDRDVETQYF

size: few
V: TRBV30
J: TRBJ1-5
D: NA
DNA: TGTGCCTGGAGTCAACAGAACGTGGAGCCCCAGCATTTT
CDR3: CAWSQQNVEPQHF

size: NA
V: TRBV5-4
J: TRBJ2-3
D: TRBD1
DNA: TGTGCCAGCACCTTAGCCGGGACAGGAGATACGCAGTATTTT
CDR3: CASTLAGTGDTQYF

size: NA
V: TRBV15
J: TRBJ2-2
D: NA
DNA: TGTGCCACCAGCAGAGATCTGGCGTGGAGCACCGGGGAGCTGTTTTTT
CDR3: CATSRDLAWSTGELFF

size: NA
V: TRBV27
J: TRBJ1-6
D: NA
DNA: TGTGCCAGCTCCCCCCGGGGGTCGACGAATTCACCCCTCCACTTT
CDR3: CASSPRGSTNSPLHF

size: many
V: TRBV10-3
J: TRBJ2-3
D: TRBD2
DNA: TGTGCCATCAGTGGGTCCGGGGGGGCCGCAGATACGCAGTATTTT
CDR3: CAISGSGGAADTQYF

size: NA
V: TRBV15
J: TRBJ1-4
D: NA
DNA: TGTGCCACCAGGGGAAGGGAGGTTCGAGAAAAACTGTTTTTT
CDR3: CATRGREVREKLFF

size: few
V: TRBV7-9
J: TRBJ1-1
D: NA
DNA: TGTGCCAGCAGCTTAATCGCGAACACTGAAGCTTTCTTT
CDR3: CASSLIANTEAFF

size: few
V: TRBV19
J: TRBJ2-3
D: TRBD1
DNA: TGTGCCAGTAGTGGACAGGGAGGCACAGATACGCAGTATTTT
CDR3: CASSGQGGTDTQYF

size: many
V: TRBV10-3
J: TRBJ2-3
D: NA
DNA: TGTGCCATCAGTGGACCGTCACGTTCAGATACGCAGTATTTT
CDR3: CAISGPSRSDTQYF

size: NA
V: TRBV6-5
J: TRBJ2-7
D: NA
DNA: TGTGCCAGCAGTTTAAGGAGGGAACACTACGAGCAGTACTTC
CDR3: CASSLRREHYEQYF

size: NA
V: TRBV5-1
J: TRBJ2-5
D: TRBD2
DNA: TGCGCCAGCAGCTTGGGGGCTGCTAGCGGGGGGCCAGGCAAAGAGACCCAGTACTTC
CDR3: CASSLGAASGGPGKETQYF

size: many
V: TRBV6-1
J: TRBJ1-1
D: NA
DNA: TGTGCCAGCAGTGACGGAAGCAGGTCGAACACTGAAGCTTTCTTT
CDR3: CASSDGSRSNTEAFF

size: many
V: TRBV7-2
J: TRBJ1-3
D: TRBD1
DNA: TGTGCCAGCAGCTTAGTGACAGGGGATTTCGGAAACACCATATATTTT
CDR3: CASSLVTGDFGNTIYF

size: NA
V: TRBV6-5
J: TRBJ1-1
D: TRBD1
DNA: TGTGCCAGCAGTAGGAGGACCGGGACAGTCTCCATGAACACTGAAGCTTTCTTT
CDR3: CASSRRTGTVSMNTEAFF

size: NA
V: TRBV30
J: TRBJ2-5
D: NA
DNA: TGTGCCTGGTGTGGGGCCGGAATGAAAGAGACCCAGTACTTC
CDR3: CAWCGAGMKETQYF

size: few
V: TRBV27
J: TRBJ2-5
D: TRBD2
DNA: TGTGCCAGCAGTCTAGGGACTAGCGGGGTTGAGACCCAGTACTTC
CDR3: CASSLGTSGVETQYF

size: few
V: TRBV6-5
J: TRBJ2-3
D: TRBD1
DNA: TGTGCCAGCAGTTACACCGGGACAGATCAGCAGTATTTT
CDR3: CASSYTGTDQQYF

size: NA
V: TRBV19
J: TRBJ2-1
D: NA
DNA: TGTGCCAGTAGTTTCGCTGAGTCCTACAATGAGCAGTTCTTC
CDR3: CASSFAESYNEQFF

size: many
V: TRBV6-1
J: TRBJ2-7
D: NA
DNA: TGTGCCAGCAGTGAAGCGCTTCTTGGCCGAACCTACGAGCAGTACTTC
CDR3: CASSEALLGRTYEQYF

size: medium-sized
V: TRBV25-1
J: TRBJ2-3
D: NA
DNA: TGTGCCAGCAGTGTAGGGGATACGCAGTATTTT
CDR3: CASSVGDTQYF

size: few
V: TRBV7-7
J: TRBJ2-5
D: TRBD1
DNA: TGTGCTAGCAGCACAGGACAGGGGTCGGAGACCCAGTACTTC
CDR3: CASSTGQGSETQYF

size: many
V: TRBV25-1
J: TRBJ2-7
D: TRBD1
DNA: TGTGCCAGCAGTGGGACAGGGTTCCCCTACGAGCAGTACTTC
CDR3: CASSGTGFPYEQYF

size: many
V: TRBV4-3
J: TRBJ2-3
D: NA
DNA: TGCGCCAGCAGCCAAGCTCTCGCTACAGATACGCAGTATTTT
CDR3: CASSQALATDTQYF

size: few
V: TRBV12-3/TRBV12-4
J: TRBJ1-2
D: NA
DNA: TGTGCCAGCAGTTTAATGCTCGGGGGTCATGGCTACACCTTC
CDR3: CASSLMLGGHGYTF

size: few
V: TRBV21-1
J: TRBJ2-7
D: NA
DNA: TGTGCCAGCAGCGCCTTACCGTTAAACACGGGACAGGGGCTCCACGAGCAGTACTTC
CDR3: CASSALPLNTGQGLHEQYF

size: NA
V: TRBV14
J: TRBJ1-6
D: NA
DNA: TGTGCCAGCAGCCAAGGCAGGGAAAATTCACCCCTCCACTTT
CDR3: CASSQGRENSPLHF

size: many
V: TRBV11-2
J: TRBJ2-2
D: NA
DNA: TGTGCCAGCAGCTCAGATCCCGGGGGTAGAGGGGACACCGGGGAGCTGTTTTTT
CDR3: CASSSDPGGRGDTGELFF

size: many
V: TRBV4-3
J: TRBJ1-4
D: TRBD1
DNA: TGCGCCAGCAGCCAAGATTTCCCCGGACAGGGGGCAGTGAAACTGTTTTTT
CDR3: CASSQDFPGQGAVKLFF

size: few
V: TRBV19
J: TRBJ1-1
D: NA
DNA: TGTGCCAGTAGTATAATTGGTTCTTCTGAAGCTTTCTTT
CDR3: CASSIIGSSEAFF

size: few
V: TRBV6-4
J: TRBJ2-1
D: NA
DNA: TGTGCCAGCAGTGACTCGAATGGGGGGAATGAGCAGTTCTTC
CDR3: CASSDSNGGNEQFF

size: few
V: TRBV6-2/TRBV6-3
J: TRBJ2-2
D: NA
DNA: TGTGCCAGCAGTTACGCCCCGCACCATGGCGCCGGGGAGCTGTTTTTT
CDR3: CASSYAPHHGAGELFF

size: many
V: TRBV20-1
J: TRBJ2-3
D: NA
DNA: TGCAGTGCTAGTGGCCACAGCACAGATACGCAGTATTTT
CDR3: CSASGHSTDTQYF

size: many
V: TRBV23-1
J: TRBJ2-2
D: NA
DNA: TGCGCCAGCAGGCACAATCCACAGGGCAATACCGGGGAGCTGTTTTTT
CDR3: CASRHNPQGNTGELFF

size: many
V: TRBV5-4
J: TRBJ2-1
D: TRBD1
DNA: TGTGCCAGCAGCGCCACAGGGGGCTCCTACAATGAGCAGTTCTTC
CDR3: CASSATGGSYNEQFF